This T cell receptor (beta chain) was observed in a study of cytomegalovirus exposure and HLA in healthy donors. Unmatched junction bases numbered 7, after V lost 5 bases and J lost 5 bases. CDR1 and CDR2 from the germline V gene are MDHEN and SYDVKM. This CDR3 comprises 14 residues. This clone was detected a few times. 60 Vbeta and 13 Jbeta primers were used in PCR. Profiled with immunoSEQ multiplex PCR; TCRdb holds only in-frame clones, not every one. The sample lists roughly 110,000 clones, 70% to 80% occurring once. The chain is built from TRBV28 and TRBJ1-1, with 8 bases fitting TRBD1. The sequence was obtained from a young man in good health and CMV-seronegative. Sequencing was carried out using PBMCs. CDR3 residues: CASSVDRGSTEAFF. CDR3 DNA: TGTGCCAGCAGTGTCGACAGGGGATCGACTGAAGCTTTCTTT.